This paragraph covers one T cell receptor (beta chain) sequence. The CDR3 extends over 15 amino acids. V shed 1 base and J shed 7 bases, with 16 bases lying between them. From germline, CDR1 is SQVTM and CDR2 ANQGSEA. Profiled with immunoSEQ multiplex PCR; TCRdb holds only in-frame clones, not every one. The top ten hold roughly an eighth of the sample, which has around 5,600 clones, 16% seen once. The entry originates in a study of tumour-infiltrating T cells in Burkitt lymphoma. Sequencing input: tumor tissue. The TCR was taken from a human donor with diffuse large B-cell lymphoma. This chain connects TRBV29-1 to TRBJ2-2; D unresolved. CDR3 protein: CSVEVSGVPGGELFF. CDR3 in DNA: TGCAGCGTTGAAGTCTCGGGCGTACCCGGCGGGGAGCTGTTTTTT.